The T cell receptor (beta chain) described here comes from a study of blood T cell repertoires in COVID-19. Study summary: There were acute and convalescent COVID-19 samples, and they came from the United States, Italy and Spain. The analysed material was cDNA or gDNA that came from T cells, B-cell-depleted T cells, or PBMCs.

Original handling: Scientists estimated how many nucleated cells there were by amplifying reference gene primers. Generated by immunoSEQ multiplex PCR, the TCRdb table keeps only in-frame clones and is missing some. V, J and clone size are those of that table, while D and trimming were read from the DNA. Here the sample spans roughly 340,000 clones, 85% to 90% being singletons. The source material was PBMCs or T cells enriched from blood (not recorded which). The sequence came from a man aged 18-30 years who had recovered from COVID-19.

CDR3 sequence: CASSIGQGNMNTEAFF. CDR3 DNA sequence: TGTGCCAGCAGTATCGGACAGGGTAACATGAACACTGAAGCTTTCTTT. The chain has TRBV28 and TRBJ1-1, with 8 positions matching TRBD1. The V gene end was trimmed by 5 bases and the J gene end by 0 bases; junction bases not matched to a gene: 8. The CDR3 runs to 16 residues. Germline lookup yields CDR1 MDHEN and CDR2 SYDVKM.